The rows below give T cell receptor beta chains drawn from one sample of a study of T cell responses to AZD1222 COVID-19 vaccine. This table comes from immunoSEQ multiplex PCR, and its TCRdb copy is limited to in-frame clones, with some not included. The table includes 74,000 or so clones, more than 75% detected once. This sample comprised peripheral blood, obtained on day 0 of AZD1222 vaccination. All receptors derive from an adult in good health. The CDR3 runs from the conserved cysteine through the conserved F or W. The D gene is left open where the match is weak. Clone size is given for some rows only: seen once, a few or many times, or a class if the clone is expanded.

TGTGCCAGCAGCTTAGCCTATGTGGCCTACAATGAGCAGTTCTTC,CASSLAYVAYNEQFF,.,.,TRBJ2-1,TRBV7-9
TGTGCCAGCAGTCGACTGAACTATGGCTACACCTTC,CASSRLNYGYTF,.,.,TRBJ1-2,TRBV6-2/TRBV6-3
TGTGCCAGCAGCCCCCAGGGGAACACTGAAGCTTTCTTT,CASSPQGNTEAFF,.,once,TRBJ1-1,TRBV7-3
TGTGCCAGCAGTTTGGGGGGGCGTTTAGATACGCAGTATTTT,CASSLGGRLDTQYF,.,.,TRBJ2-3,TRBV28
TGTGCCAGCAGTTACTTGGGACAGGATCAGCCCCAGCATTTT,CASSYLGQDQPQHF,TRBD1,few,TRBJ1-5,TRBV6-2/TRBV6-3
TGTGCCAGCAGTTTCAGGGGGCGAACTAATGAAAAACTGTTTTTT,CASSFRGRTNEKLFF,TRBD1,.,TRBJ1-4,TRBV6-5
TGCGCCAGCAGCCTACAGGGGGCGCGGGGTGAAGCTTTCTTT,CASSLQGARGEAFF,TRBD1,.,TRBJ1-1,TRBV5-1
TGTGCCAGTTCCATTACCTCTAGCGGGGTGACCGGAGATACGCAGTATTTT,CASSITSSGVTGDTQYF,TRBD2,.,TRBJ2-3,TRBV19
TGTGCCAGCAGGGTAGGGGCCGCTAATTCACCCCTCCACTTT,CASRVGAANSPLHF,.,few,TRBJ1-6,TRBV7-9
TGTGCCAGCACCTCGGACAGGGAGGGTGGCTACACCTTC,CASTSDREGGYTF,TRBD1,.,TRBJ1-2,TRBV3-1/TRBV3-2
TGTGCCAGCAGCGCCCGGACAGGGGGCGTCTATGGCTACACCTTC,CASSARTGGVYGYTF,TRBD1,once,TRBJ1-2,TRBV3-1/TRBV3-2
TGTGCCACCAGTGATTCGGGCAGGGTCACTGAAGCTTTCTTT,CATSDSGRVTEAFF,.,.,TRBJ1-1,TRBV24-1
TGTGCCAGCAGCCCCGGGGGGGCACTACCCTCCTACGAGCAGTACTTC,CASSPGGALPSYEQYF,TRBD2,.,TRBJ2-7,TRBV7-2
TGCGCCAGCAGCTTGGAAGGACACCGCAATCAGCCCCAGCATTTT,CASSLEGHRNQPQHF,.,.,TRBJ1-5,TRBV5-1
TGTGCCAGCAGCGGGATCTCGCTAGCGGGGCCCAACTACGAGCAGTACTTC,CASSGISLAGPNYEQYF,TRBD2,.,TRBJ2-7,TRBV3-1/TRBV3-2
TGTGCCAGCAGCTTACAGGGATACAATGAGCAGTTCTTC,CASSLQGYNEQFF,.,.,TRBJ2-1,TRBV5-4
TGTGCCAGCAGGAGAACCGGGACGGGCTACGAGCAGTACTTC,CASRRTGTGYEQYF,.,.,TRBJ2-7,TRBV27
TGTGCCAGCAGCTTAGTCAGGGCGGAAGGAGAGACCCAGTACTTC,CASSLVRAEGETQYF,.,.,TRBJ2-5,TRBV7-2
TGCGCCAGCAGTAAGGCCAGGGGGGCCATAAACATTCAGTACTTC,CASSKARGAINIQYF,.,.,TRBJ2-4,TRBV5-1
TGCGCCAGCAGCGTTGGACTAGCGGTTCGTGAGACCCAGTACTTC,CASSVGLAVRETQYF,TRBD2,.,TRBJ2-5,TRBV5-1
TGTGCCAGCAGCCAAGAGGGTAACTATGGCTACACCTTC,CASSQEGNYGYTF,.,.,TRBJ1-2,TRBV3-1/TRBV3-2
TGTGCCAGCAGCCCCCCCGGAGGAGCGGGGGGTGGTGATACGCAGTATTTT,CASSPPGGAGGGDTQYF,TRBD2,once,TRBJ2-3,TRBV7-8
TGTGCCAGCTCATCCCGATCCGTGGGCAATCAGCCCCAGCATTTT,CASSSRSVGNQPQHF,.,.,TRBJ1-5,TRBV18
TGTGCCAGTGCCCGGGACTCCCAATACGAGCAGTACTTC,CASARDSQYEQYF,.,.,TRBJ2-7,TRBV19
TGTGCCAGCAGCTTTGGGCAGGGGGCTAGGAATCAGCCCCAGCATTTT,CASSFGQGARNQPQHF,TRBD1,.,TRBJ1-5,TRBV5-6
TGCGCCAGCAGCCCAAAGGGCAGGGGACATAGCAATCAGCCCCAGCATTTT,CASSPKGRGHSNQPQHF,.,once,TRBJ1-5,TRBV10-1
TGTGCCAGCTCACTTTTTGGACAGGGTGGAAATCAGCCCCAGCATTTT,CASSLFGQGGNQPQHF,TRBD1,.,TRBJ1-5,TRBV18
TGTGCCAGCAGCTTTAGACTTTACAATGAGCAGTTCTTC,CASSFRLYNEQFF,.,.,TRBJ2-1,TRBV7-2
TGTGCCAGCAGCGGGGGGAATCGAGGTACCGGGGAGCTGTTTTTT,CASSGGNRGTGELFF,TRBD2,.,TRBJ2-2,TRBV27
TGTGCCAGCAGCATGAGTACAGGAAACACCATATATTTT,CASSMSTGNTIYF,.,.,TRBJ1-3,TRBV12-3/TRBV12-4
TGTGCCAGCAGTTACTCGAATGGGGCCAACGTCCTGACTTTC,CASSYSNGANVLTF,.,.,TRBJ2-6,TRBV6-5
TGTGCCAGCAAACGGGTTACTGAAGCTTTCTTT,CASKRVTEAFF,.,.,TRBJ1-1,TRBV6-5
TGCGCCAGCAGCCAGAAACCGGGACAGGGGAATGAAAAACTGTTTTTT,CASSQKPGQGNEKLFF,TRBD1,.,TRBJ1-4,TRBV4-3
TGTGCCAGCAGCTTATCAGGGAGAACCTATGGCTACACCTTC,CASSLSGRTYGYTF,.,once,TRBJ1-2,TRBV13
TGTGCCAGCAGCTTACGGGACGCGGGTATGGAAAAACTGTTTTTT,CASSLRDAGMEKLFF,.,.,TRBJ1-4,TRBV7-9
TGTGCCAGCAGCCTAGGGTCTCCGGGACAGGCGACCGAGACCCAGTACTTC,CASSLGSPGQATETQYF,TRBD1,.,TRBJ2-5,TRBV3-1/TRBV3-2
TGTGCCAGCTCACCATGGACGGGACCGCTGCAAAAGGGGAACACTGAAGCTTTCTTT,CASSPWTGPLQKGNTEAFF,.,few,TRBJ1-1,TRBV18
TGTGCCAGCAGCTCCCGGGACAGGGGCCCCTATAATTCACCCCTCCACTTT,CASSSRDRGPYNSPLHF,TRBD1,.,TRBJ1-6,TRBV5-4
TGTGCCAGCAGTTATGAACTGGAGGACGGGGAGCTGTTTTTT,CASSYELEDGELFF,.,.,TRBJ2-2,TRBV6-5
TGCGCCAGCAGCCAAGAAAGGCAGGGGTCCTACGAGCAGTACTTC,CASSQERQGSYEQYF,.,.,TRBJ2-7,TRBV4-3
TGTGCCAGCAGCCTAGGACTTATCACCTACGAGCAGTACTTC,CASSLGLITYEQYF,.,.,TRBJ2-7,TRBV7-9
TGTGCCAGCAGCGTAGCCCCTAGCGGGGGGAATGAGCAGTTCTTC,CASSVAPSGGNEQFF,TRBD2,.,TRBJ2-1,TRBV9
TGCGCCAGCAGCTTGATCGGACGGGACAATGAGCAGTTCTTC,CASSLIGRDNEQFF,.,once,TRBJ2-1,TRBV5-1
TGCGCCAGCAAAACGTTGGGCTACACCTTC,CASKTLGYTF,.,.,TRBJ1-2,TRBV10-1
TGTGCCAGCAGCTTAGAAGTCGTAGGGTGGGAGCAGTACTTC,CASSLEVVGWEQYF,.,.,TRBJ2-7,TRBV11-2
TGTGCCAGCAGCGTAGAGCCTAGCGGGGGGGCCGCAGATACGCAGTATTTT,CASSVEPSGGAADTQYF,TRBD2,.,TRBJ2-3,TRBV9
TGTGCCAGCAGCCTGGGGGAAGCCTCTGGTACAGATACGCAGTATTTT,CASSLGEASGTDTQYF,.,.,TRBJ2-3,TRBV7-3
TGCGCCAGCAGCTTCGAGGACACCACTTACAATGAGCAGTTCTTC,CASSFEDTTYNEQFF,.,.,TRBJ2-1,TRBV5-1
TGTGCCAGCAGTGCGACCGGGACAGAGCATCAGCCCCAGCATTTT,CASSATGTEHQPQHF,TRBD1,.,TRBJ1-5,TRBV28
TGCGCCAGCAGCACGGGGCTGGGGTTAGTAAACACCGGGGAGCTGTTTTTT,CASSTGLGLVNTGELFF,.,.,TRBJ2-2,TRBV5-1
TGTGCCAGCAGCCCCCAGCAGGGAAACCCCACTGAAGCTTTCTTT,CASSPQQGNPTEAFF,.,.,TRBJ1-1,TRBV7-3
TGTGCCAGCCAGGGCGAGTCGGATGAAAAACTGTTTTTT,CASQGESDEKLFF,.,.,TRBJ1-4,TRBV6-5
TGTGCCAGCAGTGAGGGTATCGGAGTCGTGTGGCATTTT,CASSEGIGVVWHF,.,.,TRBJ1-5,TRBV2